Listed below are T cell receptor beta chains from one sample, sequenced in a study of T cell responses to AZD1222 COVID-19 vaccine. This table comes from immunoSEQ multiplex PCR, and its TCRdb copy is limited to in-frame clones, with some not included. Of some 190,000 clones listed, 85% to 95% are singletons. The material was peripheral blood, obtained 28 days after the second AZD1222 dose. All receptors come from an adult who received the AZD1222 COVID-19 vaccine. The CDR3 runs from the conserved cysteine through the conserved F or W. Fields, in order: CDR3 DNA, CDR3 protein, J gene, V gene, clone size, D gene. The D gene is left open where the match is weak. Only some rows state a clone size, as once, few, many or a class for expanded clones.

cdr3_nt: TGTGCCAGCAGGACAGACATTGCTGGGGGCTACACCTTC
cdr3_aa: CASRTDIAGGYTF
j_call: TRBJ1-2
v_call: TRBV2
clone_size: .
d_call: .

cdr3_nt: TGCGCCAGCACCAATCCTACCGGGGAGCTGTTTTTT
cdr3_aa: CASTNPTGELFF
j_call: TRBJ2-2
v_call: TRBV5-1
clone_size: .
d_call: .

cdr3_nt: TGTGCCAGCAGCCAAGATTTAGCGGGAGGGGCCGGGGAGCTGTTTTTT
cdr3_aa: CASSQDLAGGAGELFF
j_call: TRBJ2-2
v_call: TRBV4-2
clone_size: .
d_call: TRBD2

cdr3_nt: TGCGCCAGCAGCTTGTCCCTAGCGGAGGGGGAGCAGTACTTC
cdr3_aa: CASSLSLAEGEQYF
j_call: TRBJ2-7
v_call: TRBV5-1
clone_size: .
d_call: TRBD2

cdr3_nt: TGTGCCAGCAGTTTGGGGGGGCGCCGTTCCTACGAGCAGTACTTC
cdr3_aa: CASSLGGRRSYEQYF
j_call: TRBJ2-7
v_call: TRBV27
clone_size: .
d_call: .

cdr3_nt: TGTGCCAGCAGCTTCACAGGGGGCTCAGAGACCCAGTACTTC
cdr3_aa: CASSFTGGSETQYF
j_call: TRBJ2-5
v_call: TRBV7-3
clone_size: .
d_call: TRBD1

cdr3_nt: TGTGCCAGCAGTTACAGGGGAGACAGGCAGGGGAAAAGCTACACCTTC
cdr3_aa: CASSYRGDRQGKSYTF
j_call: TRBJ1-2
v_call: TRBV6-8
clone_size: .
d_call: .

cdr3_nt: TGTGCCATCAGTGAGCTGGGAGATACGCAGTATTTT
cdr3_aa: CAISELGDTQYF
j_call: TRBJ2-3
v_call: TRBV10-3
clone_size: .
d_call: .

cdr3_nt: TGTGCCAGCTCACCAGGACAGGACCAAGACTATGGCTACACCTTC
cdr3_aa: CASSPGQDQDYGYTF
j_call: TRBJ1-2
v_call: TRBV18
clone_size: .
d_call: TRBD1

cdr3_nt: TGTGCCACCAGTGATTTTCGTGGGACTAGTCCCAATGAGCAGTTCTTC
cdr3_aa: CATSDFRGTSPNEQFF
j_call: TRBJ2-1
v_call: TRBV24-1
clone_size: .
d_call: TRBD2

cdr3_nt: TGTGCCAGCAGCCAAGATTTTCATGGGACAGGGGATCCCACCATCGAAGCTTTCTTT
cdr3_aa: CASSQDFHGTGDPTIEAFF
j_call: TRBJ1-1
v_call: TRBV3-1/TRBV3-2
clone_size: .
d_call: TRBD1

cdr3_nt: TGTGCCATCAGTGAGTCACCGGGGGGGCTCCATGAGCAGTTCTTC
cdr3_aa: CAISESPGGLHEQFF
j_call: TRBJ2-1
v_call: TRBV10-3
clone_size: .
d_call: TRBD2

cdr3_nt: TGTGCCTGGAACACAGGACAGGGAATAAATGAAAAACTGTTTTTT
cdr3_aa: CAWNTGQGINEKLFF
j_call: TRBJ1-4
v_call: TRBV30
clone_size: .
d_call: TRBD1

cdr3_nt: TGTGCCAGTAGTATACAAGGAGAGACCCAGTACTTC
cdr3_aa: CASSIQGETQYF
j_call: TRBJ2-5
v_call: TRBV19
clone_size: .
d_call: .

cdr3_nt: TGTGCCAGCAGCGGGCCCGCGTCGGGGGGAGATACGCAGTATTTT
cdr3_aa: CASSGPASGGDTQYF
j_call: TRBJ2-3
v_call: TRBV9
clone_size: once
d_call: TRBD2

cdr3_nt: TGTGCCAGCTCCCCAACTCCGACAGCCGTTTCACCCCTCCACTTT
cdr3_aa: CASSPTPTAVSPLHF
j_call: TRBJ1-6
v_call: TRBV18
clone_size: .
d_call: .

cdr3_nt: TGCGCCAGCAGCCAGGTGGAGGGCCCTAGCTCCTACAATGAGCAGTTCTTC
cdr3_aa: CASSQVEGPSSYNEQFF
j_call: TRBJ2-1
v_call: TRBV4-1
clone_size: .
d_call: .

cdr3_nt: TGCGCCAGCAGCTTGGGGAGCGGGACTAGCACCGGGGAGCTGTTTTTT
cdr3_aa: CASSLGSGTSTGELFF
j_call: TRBJ2-2
v_call: TRBV5-1
clone_size: .
d_call: TRBD2

cdr3_nt: TGTGCCAGCAGCGTTGGGGAGAGAGATGGCTACACCTTC
cdr3_aa: CASSVGERDGYTF
j_call: TRBJ1-2
v_call: TRBV9
clone_size: .
d_call: .

cdr3_nt: TGTGCCAGCAGCCGGTTAGCGGGGGTTTACGAGCAGTACTTC
cdr3_aa: CASSRLAGVYEQYF
j_call: TRBJ2-7
v_call: TRBV14
clone_size: .
d_call: TRBD2

cdr3_nt: TGTGCCAGTAGTATAGCAAGGTTCGGGCTGAACACTGAAGCTTTCTTT
cdr3_aa: CASSIARFGLNTEAFF
j_call: TRBJ1-1
v_call: TRBV19
clone_size: .
d_call: .

cdr3_nt: TGTGCCAGCAGCCCCACAAGGGCACAGGGCTACACCGGGGAGCTGTTTTTT
cdr3_aa: CASSPTRAQGYTGELFF
j_call: TRBJ2-2
v_call: TRBV4-2
clone_size: .
d_call: .

cdr3_nt: TGCGCCAGCAGCTTAAAGACAGGGAACACAGATACGCAGTATTTT
cdr3_aa: CASSLKTGNTDTQYF
j_call: TRBJ2-3
v_call: TRBV5-1
clone_size: .
d_call: TRBD1

cdr3_nt: TGTGCCTGGGGGGAAGGAACAGTCACCTACGAGCAGTACTTC
cdr3_aa: CAWGEGTVTYEQYF
j_call: TRBJ2-7
v_call: TRBV30
clone_size: .
d_call: .

cdr3_nt: TGTGCCAGCAGCCAAGGACCCAGCGGGACAGATACGCAGTATTTT
cdr3_aa: CASSQGPSGTDTQYF
j_call: TRBJ2-3
v_call: TRBV3-1/TRBV3-2
clone_size: .
d_call: .

cdr3_nt: TGTGCCAGCATTTCCCCCCCAGGGAGCTCCTACGAGCAGTACTTC
cdr3_aa: CASISPPGSSYEQYF
j_call: TRBJ2-7
v_call: TRBV28
clone_size: .
d_call: .

cdr3_nt: TGTGCCAGCAGTAGGCCGCCAGCGAACACCGGGGAGCTGTTTTTT
cdr3_aa: CASSRPPANTGELFF
j_call: TRBJ2-2
v_call: TRBV5-4
clone_size: .
d_call: .

cdr3_nt: TGTGCCAGCAGCCGCTGGACAGGGGGCGTTACAGATACGCAGTATTTT
cdr3_aa: CASSRWTGGVTDTQYF
j_call: TRBJ2-3
v_call: TRBV14
clone_size: .
d_call: TRBD1

cdr3_nt: TGTGCCAGCAGCCCTCCGGTTTTCTCTGCGTCCAAAAACATTCAGTACTTC
cdr3_aa: CASSPPVFSASKNIQYF
j_call: TRBJ2-4
v_call: TRBV6-2/TRBV6-3
clone_size: .
d_call: .

cdr3_nt: TGCGCCAGCAGCCAAAAGGGGGACAGGGGTGTAGCCCTCCACTTT
cdr3_aa: CASSQKGDRGVALHF
j_call: TRBJ1-6
v_call: TRBV4-1
clone_size: .
d_call: TRBD1

cdr3_nt: TGTGCCAGCTCACCACAACAGGGGGCTAATTCACCCCTCCACTTT
cdr3_aa: CASSPQQGANSPLHF
j_call: TRBJ1-6
v_call: TRBV18
clone_size: .
d_call: TRBD1

cdr3_nt: TGTGCCAGCAGCAGGATCGGAGGGCCCGCCCCAGATACGCAGTATTTT
cdr3_aa: CASSRIGGPAPDTQYF
j_call: TRBJ2-3
v_call: TRBV7-3
clone_size: .
d_call: .

cdr3_nt: TGTGCCAGCACCCCCCGGGGACAGGGCTTTGGAGAGCAGTACTTC
cdr3_aa: CASTPRGQGFGEQYF
j_call: TRBJ2-7
v_call: TRBV6-2/TRBV6-3
clone_size: many
d_call: TRBD1

cdr3_nt: TGTGCCAGTACCCGGGACGGGGACTCTGGAAACACCATATATTTT
cdr3_aa: CASTRDGDSGNTIYF
j_call: TRBJ1-3
v_call: TRBV6-5
clone_size: .
d_call: .

cdr3_nt: TGCGCCAGCAGTGAGGGAACTGGTGAAAAACTGTTTTTT
cdr3_aa: CASSEGTGEKLFF
j_call: TRBJ1-4
v_call: TRBV10-1
clone_size: .
d_call: .

cdr3_nt: TGTGCCAGCAGCCCGACCGGCGGGCAGGGGGTTAGAGATACGCAGTATTTT
cdr3_aa: CASSPTGGQGVRDTQYF
j_call: TRBJ2-3
v_call: TRBV9
clone_size: .
d_call: TRBD1

cdr3_nt: TGTGCCAGTTGGGGGGACAGGGACGGCAATCAGCCCCAGCATTTT
cdr3_aa: CASWGDRDGNQPQHF
j_call: TRBJ1-5
v_call: TRBV19
clone_size: .
d_call: TRBD1

cdr3_nt: TGTGCCAGCAGCGCCGGACAGGGAAGACAAGAGACCCAGTACTTC
cdr3_aa: CASSAGQGRQETQYF
j_call: TRBJ2-5
v_call: TRBV7-9
clone_size: .
d_call: TRBD1

cdr3_nt: TGTGCCAGCAGCTACTTCGGAGGAAGCACAGATACGCAGTATTTT
cdr3_aa: CASSYFGGSTDTQYF
j_call: TRBJ2-3
v_call: TRBV7-3
clone_size: .
d_call: .

cdr3_nt: TGCAGTGCTAAGGGCGTCTACGAGCAGTACTTC
cdr3_aa: CSAKGVYEQYF
j_call: TRBJ2-7
v_call: TRBV20-1
clone_size: .
d_call: .

cdr3_nt: TGCAGCGTTGAGGTCGATAACACTGAAGCTTTCTTT
cdr3_aa: CSVEVDNTEAFF
j_call: TRBJ1-1
v_call: TRBV29-1
clone_size: .
d_call: .

cdr3_nt: TGTGCCAGCAGTTCCCAGGACTGGACCTACGAGCAGTACTTC
cdr3_aa: CASSSQDWTYEQYF
j_call: TRBJ2-7
v_call: TRBV6-2/TRBV6-3
clone_size: once
d_call: .

cdr3_nt: TGTGCCAGCAGTTCCGGTATAGGGCAGTTCTTC
cdr3_aa: CASSSGIGQFF
j_call: TRBJ2-1
v_call: TRBV12-3/TRBV12-4
clone_size: .
d_call: .

cdr3_nt: TGCAGCGGGCGGGTGCCTCAAGAGACCCAGTACTTC
cdr3_aa: CSGRVPQETQYF
j_call: TRBJ2-5
v_call: TRBV29-1
clone_size: .
d_call: .

cdr3_nt: TGTGCCAGCAACCCTGGGGAGCGGTGGGGGGAGACCCAGTACTTC
cdr3_aa: CASNPGERWGETQYF
j_call: TRBJ2-5
v_call: TRBV9
clone_size: once
d_call: .

cdr3_nt: TGCAGCGTTGAACCCCCGCCGACTAGCGGGGGGGCGCAGTTCTTC
cdr3_aa: CSVEPPPTSGGAQFF
j_call: TRBJ2-1
v_call: TRBV29-1
clone_size: .
d_call: TRBD2

cdr3_nt: TGTGCCAGCAGTTCCGGGACAGGGCCCGGAAACACCATATATTTT
cdr3_aa: CASSSGTGPGNTIYF
j_call: TRBJ1-3
v_call: TRBV6-5
clone_size: .
d_call: TRBD1

cdr3_nt: TGTGCCAGCAGCGTGACAGGGGTGGAGTCACCCCTCCACTTT
cdr3_aa: CASSVTGVESPLHF
j_call: TRBJ1-6
v_call: TRBV9
clone_size: .
d_call: TRBD1

cdr3_nt: TGTGCCTGGAGTGTCGGGACTAGCAGGACTATCTACGAGCAGTACTTC
cdr3_aa: CAWSVGTSRTIYEQYF
j_call: TRBJ2-7
v_call: TRBV30
clone_size: .
d_call: TRBD2

cdr3_nt: TGCGCCAGCAGCTCAACTAGCTCCTATAATTCACCCCTCCACTTT
cdr3_aa: CASSSTSSYNSPLHF
j_call: TRBJ1-6
v_call: TRBV5-1
clone_size: .
d_call: .

cdr3_nt: TGTGCCAGCTCACCCAGGACTAGCGGAACCAAAGAGACCCAGTACTTC
cdr3_aa: CASSPRTSGTKETQYF
j_call: TRBJ2-5
v_call: TRBV18
clone_size: .
d_call: TRBD2

cdr3_nt: TGCGCCAGCAGCCAAGATCTTAGAAGCAATCAGCCCCAGCATTTT
cdr3_aa: CASSQDLRSNQPQHF
j_call: TRBJ1-5
v_call: TRBV4-1
clone_size: .
d_call: .

cdr3_nt: TGTGCCACCAGGGGGGCCCCAACTAATGAAAAACTGTTTTTT
cdr3_aa: CATRGAPTNEKLFF
j_call: TRBJ1-4
v_call: TRBV28
clone_size: .
d_call: TRBD1

cdr3_nt: TGTGCCAGCAGTGCCGGGACCACCACAGATACGCAGTATTTT
cdr3_aa: CASSAGTTTDTQYF
j_call: TRBJ2-3
v_call: TRBV6-4
clone_size: .
d_call: .

cdr3_nt: TGTGCCAGCAGCCAAGTGCCCGCCCAGGGGAGGAACACTGAAGCTTTCTTT
cdr3_aa: CASSQVPAQGRNTEAFF
j_call: TRBJ1-1
v_call: TRBV3-1/TRBV3-2
clone_size: .
d_call: .

cdr3_nt: TGTGCAGTGGGACAGTCGAACACCGGGGAGCTGTTTTTT
cdr3_aa: CAVGQSNTGELFF
j_call: TRBJ2-2
v_call: TRBV19
clone_size: .
d_call: TRBD1

cdr3_nt: TGTGCCAGCAGCCGAACGGGGATGAACACTGAAGCTTTCTTT
cdr3_aa: CASSRTGMNTEAFF
j_call: TRBJ1-1
v_call: TRBV7-9
clone_size: .
d_call: .

cdr3_nt: TGTGCCACCAGGGTCCGAATGAGCACAGATACGCAGTATTTT
cdr3_aa: CATRVRMSTDTQYF
j_call: TRBJ2-3
v_call: TRBV5-6
clone_size: .
d_call: .

cdr3_nt: TGTGCCAGCAGTTTGGGGCAGCCCCAGCATTTT
cdr3_aa: CASSLGQPQHF
j_call: TRBJ1-5
v_call: TRBV28
clone_size: .
d_call: .